The following is a T cell receptor beta chain sequence with its context. Its target is unknown. Sequencing was performed with immunoSEQ multiplex PCR; in TCRdb, only in-frame clones are kept and a portion is missing. The repertoire holds roughly 30,000 clones, with around 82% as singletons. This sample is part of a study of OX40 agonist ivuxolimab in advanced cancers. V lost 5 bases, J lost 1 base, and 2 bases stayed unmatched. The CDR3 covers 14 residues. The germline gives CDR1 SEHNR, CDR2 FQNEAQ (reference sequence). Study-wide findings and caveats: Some nonresponders additionally presented with little normalized T-cell clonal expansion. On average, CD8+ T cells had more expanded clones than CD4+.

This TCR derives from an adult with an advanced solid tumor such as melanoma, head and neck, liver or kidney cancer. The sequencing used CD4+ or CD8+ T cells sorted from blood, collected in a trial of the OX40 agonist ivuxolimab. The chain joins TRBV7-9 to TRBJ2-3; 8 nucleotides align to TRBD2. CDR3 coding DNA: TGTGCCAGCAGCCCTAGCGGGCGCACAGATACGCAGTATTTT. It codes for CASSPSGRTDTQYF.